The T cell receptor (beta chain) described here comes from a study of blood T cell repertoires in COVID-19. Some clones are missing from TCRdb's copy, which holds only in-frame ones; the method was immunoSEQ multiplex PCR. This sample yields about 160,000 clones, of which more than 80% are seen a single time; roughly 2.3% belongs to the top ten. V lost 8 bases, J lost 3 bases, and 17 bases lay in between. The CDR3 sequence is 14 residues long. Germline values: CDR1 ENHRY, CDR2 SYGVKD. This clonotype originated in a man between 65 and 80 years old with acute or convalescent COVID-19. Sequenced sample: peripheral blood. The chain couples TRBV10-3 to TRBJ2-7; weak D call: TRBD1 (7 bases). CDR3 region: CAIRRGDRGYEQYF. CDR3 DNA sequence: TGTGCCATCCGGCGCGGGGACAGAGGCTACGAGCAGTACTTC.